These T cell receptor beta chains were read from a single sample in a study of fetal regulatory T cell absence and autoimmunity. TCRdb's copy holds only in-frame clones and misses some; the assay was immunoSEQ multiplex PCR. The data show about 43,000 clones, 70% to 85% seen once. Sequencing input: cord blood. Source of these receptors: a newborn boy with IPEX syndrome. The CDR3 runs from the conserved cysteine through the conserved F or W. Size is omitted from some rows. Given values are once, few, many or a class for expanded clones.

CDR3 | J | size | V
CASSPRGFSTNEKLFF | TRBJ1-4 | once | TRBV25-1
CASSDASTDTQYF | TRBJ2-3 | . | TRBV6-1
CASSPGTGNEQYF | TRBJ2-7 | . | TRBV18
CATSSRRVNSPLHF | TRBJ1-6 | few | TRBV15
CASSLGGSSYNEQFF | TRBJ2-1 | . | TRBV11-2
CASGLVETQYF | TRBJ2-5 | . | TRBV12-5
CASSLGQGRAGELFF | TRBJ2-2 | . | TRBV7-7
CASSLSDRGQGSPLHF | TRBJ1-6 | . | TRBV18
CASSQPRAGRSYNEQFF | TRBJ2-1 | . | TRBV4-1
CASSEGWGLPGEQYF | . | once | TRBV6-1
CAISEGHPYEQYF | TRBJ2-7 | . | TRBV10-3
CASSLQGWVTEAFF | TRBJ1-1 | . | TRBV2